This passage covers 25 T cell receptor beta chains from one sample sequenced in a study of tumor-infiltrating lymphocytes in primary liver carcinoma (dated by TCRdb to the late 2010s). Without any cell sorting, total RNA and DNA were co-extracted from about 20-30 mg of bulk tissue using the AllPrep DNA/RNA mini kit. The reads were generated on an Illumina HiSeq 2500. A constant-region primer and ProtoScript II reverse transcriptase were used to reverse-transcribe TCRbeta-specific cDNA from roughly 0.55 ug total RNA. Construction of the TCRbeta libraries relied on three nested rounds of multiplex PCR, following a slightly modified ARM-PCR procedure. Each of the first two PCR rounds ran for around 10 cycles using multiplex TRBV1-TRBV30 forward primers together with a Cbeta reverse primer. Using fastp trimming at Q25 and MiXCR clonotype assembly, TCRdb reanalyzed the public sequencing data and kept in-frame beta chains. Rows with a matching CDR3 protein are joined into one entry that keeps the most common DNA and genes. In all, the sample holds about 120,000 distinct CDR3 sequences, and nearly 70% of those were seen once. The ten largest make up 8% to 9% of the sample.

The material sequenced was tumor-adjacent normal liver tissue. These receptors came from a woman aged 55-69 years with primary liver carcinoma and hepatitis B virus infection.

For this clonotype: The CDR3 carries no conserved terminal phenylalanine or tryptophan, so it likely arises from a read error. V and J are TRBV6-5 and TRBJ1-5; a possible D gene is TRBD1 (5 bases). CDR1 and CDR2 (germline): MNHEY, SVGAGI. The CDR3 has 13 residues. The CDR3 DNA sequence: TGTGAGAGCGGCCCCCGGACAAATCAGCCCCAGCATTGT. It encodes CESGPRTNQPQHC.

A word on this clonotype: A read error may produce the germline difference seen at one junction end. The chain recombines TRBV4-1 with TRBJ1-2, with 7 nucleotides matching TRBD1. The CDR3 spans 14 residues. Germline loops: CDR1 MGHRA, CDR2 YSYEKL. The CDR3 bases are TGCGCCGGCAGCCCTCTCCAGGGGGGCTATGGCTACACCTTC. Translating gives CAGSPLQGGYGYTF.

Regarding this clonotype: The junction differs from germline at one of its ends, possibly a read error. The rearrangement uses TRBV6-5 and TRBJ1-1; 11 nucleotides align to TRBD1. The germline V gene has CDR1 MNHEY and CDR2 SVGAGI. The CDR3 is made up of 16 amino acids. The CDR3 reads CASSLGQGVGLTEAFF. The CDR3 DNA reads TGTGCCAGTAGTTTGGGACAGGGGGTTGGACTGACTGAAGCTTTCTTT.

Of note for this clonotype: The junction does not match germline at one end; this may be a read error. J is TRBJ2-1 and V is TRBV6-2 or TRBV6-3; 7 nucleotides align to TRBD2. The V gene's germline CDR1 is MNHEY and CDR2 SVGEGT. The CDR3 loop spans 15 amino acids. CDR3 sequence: CASSPRTRGYNGQFF. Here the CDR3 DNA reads TGTGCCAGCAGTCCAAGGACTAGAGGGTACAATGGGCAGTTCTTC.

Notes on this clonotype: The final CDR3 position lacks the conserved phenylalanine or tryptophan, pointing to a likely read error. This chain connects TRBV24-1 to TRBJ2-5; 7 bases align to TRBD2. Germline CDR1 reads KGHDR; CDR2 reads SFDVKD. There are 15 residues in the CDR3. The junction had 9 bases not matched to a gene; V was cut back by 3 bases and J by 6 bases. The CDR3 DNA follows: TGTGCCACCAGTGATAGGAGGGAGGGCCTAAAGACCCAGTACTTG. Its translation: CATSDRREGLKTQYL.

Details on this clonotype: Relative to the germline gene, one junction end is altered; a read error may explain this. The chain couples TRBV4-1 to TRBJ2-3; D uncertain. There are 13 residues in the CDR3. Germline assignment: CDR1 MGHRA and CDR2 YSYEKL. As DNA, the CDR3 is TGCGCCATCAGCCAAACGAGGTGGAATACGCAGTATTTT. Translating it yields CAISQTRWNTQYF.

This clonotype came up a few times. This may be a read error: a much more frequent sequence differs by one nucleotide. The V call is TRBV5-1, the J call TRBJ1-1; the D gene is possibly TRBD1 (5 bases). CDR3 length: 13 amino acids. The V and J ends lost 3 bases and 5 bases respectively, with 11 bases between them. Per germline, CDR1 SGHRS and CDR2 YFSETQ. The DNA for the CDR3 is TGCGCCAGCAGCTCGATGGGGGAAACTGAAGCTTTCTTT. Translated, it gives CASSSMGETEAFF.

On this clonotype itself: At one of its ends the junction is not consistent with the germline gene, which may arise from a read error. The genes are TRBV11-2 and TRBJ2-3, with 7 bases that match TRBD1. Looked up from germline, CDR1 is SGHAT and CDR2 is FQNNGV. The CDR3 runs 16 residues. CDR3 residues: CVSRLAGQAITDTQYF. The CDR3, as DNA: TGTGTCAGCAGGTTAGCCGGACAGGCGATCACAGATACGCAGTATTTC.

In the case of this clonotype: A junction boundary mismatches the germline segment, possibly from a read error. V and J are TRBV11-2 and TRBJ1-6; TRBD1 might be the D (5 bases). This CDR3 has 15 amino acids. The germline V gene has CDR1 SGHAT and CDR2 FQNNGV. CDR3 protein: CASSLDPGVNSPLQF. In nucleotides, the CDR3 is TGTGCCAGCAGCTTAGATCCGGGGGTCAATTCACCCCTCCAATTT.

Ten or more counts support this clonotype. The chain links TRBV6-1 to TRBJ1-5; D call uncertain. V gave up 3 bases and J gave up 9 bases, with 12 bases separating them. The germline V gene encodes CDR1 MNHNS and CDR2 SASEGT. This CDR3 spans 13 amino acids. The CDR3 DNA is TGTGCCAGCAGTGATATCGAGGCGCGGCCCCAGCATTTT. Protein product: CASSDIEARPQHF.

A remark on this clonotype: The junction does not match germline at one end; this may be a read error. The DNA of the CDR3 is TGCACCAGCAGCCGGGACAGGAACACCGAAGCTTTCTTT. This translates into CTSSRDRNTEAFF. The chain uses TRBV10-1 and TRBJ1-1, with TRBD1 matching over 8 bases. This CDR3 is 13 amino acids long. From germline, CDR1 is WNHNN and CDR2 SYGVQD (reference sequence).

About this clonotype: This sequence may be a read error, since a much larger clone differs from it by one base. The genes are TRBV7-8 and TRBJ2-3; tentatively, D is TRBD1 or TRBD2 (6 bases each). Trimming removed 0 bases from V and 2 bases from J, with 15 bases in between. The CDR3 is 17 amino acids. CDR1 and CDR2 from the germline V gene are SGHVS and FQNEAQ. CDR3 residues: CASSLAGGSPPTDTQYF. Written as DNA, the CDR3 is TGTGCCAGCAGCTTAGCGGGGGGCTCCCCCCCCACAGATACGCAGTATTTT.

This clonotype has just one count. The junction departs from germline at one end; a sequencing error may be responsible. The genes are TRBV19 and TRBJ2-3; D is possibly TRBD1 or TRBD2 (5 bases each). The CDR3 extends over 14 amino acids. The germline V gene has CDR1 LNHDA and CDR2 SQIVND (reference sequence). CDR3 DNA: TGTGTCAGTAGTGATTCCGGGGCCCGGGATACGCAGTATTTT. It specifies CVSSDSGARDTQYF.

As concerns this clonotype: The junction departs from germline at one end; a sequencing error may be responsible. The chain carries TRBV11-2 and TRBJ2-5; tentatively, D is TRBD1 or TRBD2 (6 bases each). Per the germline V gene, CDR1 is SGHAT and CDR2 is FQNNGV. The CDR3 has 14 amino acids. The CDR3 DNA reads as TGTGCCAACAGCGCACAGACAGGTGGGGGGACCCGGTACTTC. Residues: CANSAQTGGGTRYF.

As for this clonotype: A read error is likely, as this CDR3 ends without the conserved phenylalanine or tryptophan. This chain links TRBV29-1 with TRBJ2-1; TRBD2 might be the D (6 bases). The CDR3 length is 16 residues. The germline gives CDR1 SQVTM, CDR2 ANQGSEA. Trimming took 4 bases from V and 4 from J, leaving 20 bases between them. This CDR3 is CSVVDPASELYNEQFL. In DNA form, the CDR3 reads TGCAGCGTTGTAGACCCCGCTAGCGAACTATACAATGAGCAGTTCTTA.

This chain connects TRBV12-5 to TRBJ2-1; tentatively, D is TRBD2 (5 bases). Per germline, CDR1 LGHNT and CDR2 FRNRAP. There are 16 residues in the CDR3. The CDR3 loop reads CVSGSGKGEIYNEQFF. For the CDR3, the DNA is TGTGTAAGTGGTTCGGGGAAAGGAGAGATCTACAATGAGCAGTTCTTC.

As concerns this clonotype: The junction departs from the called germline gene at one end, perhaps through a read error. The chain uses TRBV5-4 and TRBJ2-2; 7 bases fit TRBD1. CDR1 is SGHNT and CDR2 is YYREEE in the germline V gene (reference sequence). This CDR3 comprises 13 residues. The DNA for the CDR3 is TGTGCCAGCAGCTTCCCTAACACAGGGGAGCTGTCTTTT. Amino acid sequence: CASSFPNTGELSF.

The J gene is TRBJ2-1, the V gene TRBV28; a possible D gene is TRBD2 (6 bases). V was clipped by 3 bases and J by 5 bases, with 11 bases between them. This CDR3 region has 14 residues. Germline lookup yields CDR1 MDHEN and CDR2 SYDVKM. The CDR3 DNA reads TGTGCCAGCAGTTTTCATGGACTACACAATGAGCAGTTCTTC. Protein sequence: CASSFHGLHNEQFF.

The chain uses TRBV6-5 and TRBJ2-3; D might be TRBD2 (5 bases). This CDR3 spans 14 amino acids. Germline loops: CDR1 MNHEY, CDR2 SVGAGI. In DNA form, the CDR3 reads TGTACCGGCATCAGATTATCGGGGTTAGATACGCAGTATTTT. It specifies CTGIRLSGLDTQYF.

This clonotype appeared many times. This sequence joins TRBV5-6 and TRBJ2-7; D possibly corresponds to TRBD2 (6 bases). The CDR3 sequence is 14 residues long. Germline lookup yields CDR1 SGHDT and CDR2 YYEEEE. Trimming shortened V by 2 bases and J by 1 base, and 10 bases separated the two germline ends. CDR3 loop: CASSFLARSYEQYF. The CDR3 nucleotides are TGTGCCAGCAGCTTCCTAGCGAGGTCCTACGAGCAGTACTTC.

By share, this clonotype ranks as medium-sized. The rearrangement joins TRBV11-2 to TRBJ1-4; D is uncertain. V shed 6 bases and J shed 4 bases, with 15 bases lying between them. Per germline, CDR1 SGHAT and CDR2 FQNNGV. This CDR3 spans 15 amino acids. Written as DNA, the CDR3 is TGTGCCAGCAGTTCGACCGCCTTGGGTAATGAAAAACTGTTTTTT. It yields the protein CASSSTALGNEKLFF.

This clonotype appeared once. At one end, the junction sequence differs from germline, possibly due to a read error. The CDR3 DNA follows: TGTGTCAGCGGATTCGCGAATTCGCCCCTCCACTTT. Translating gives CVSGFANSPLHF. The rearrangement joins TRBV6-1 to TRBJ1-6; D is undetermined. The CDR3 extends over 12 amino acids. Per the germline V gene, CDR1 is MNHNS and CDR2 is SASEGT.

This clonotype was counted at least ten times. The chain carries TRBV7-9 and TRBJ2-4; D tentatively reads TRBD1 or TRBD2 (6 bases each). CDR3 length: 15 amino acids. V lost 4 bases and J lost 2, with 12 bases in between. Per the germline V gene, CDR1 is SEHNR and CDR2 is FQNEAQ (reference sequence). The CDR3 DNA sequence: TGTGCCAGCAGCTCGGGTGGGGGGCCCAAAAACATTCAGTACTTC. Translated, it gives CASSSGGGPKNIQYF.

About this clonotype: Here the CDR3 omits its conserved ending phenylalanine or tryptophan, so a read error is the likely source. The CDR3 sequence is CASSELAGQGVTQYL. The CDR3 nucleotides read TGTGCCAGCAGTGAGCTAGCGGGACAAGGAGTGACCCAGTACTTA. The rearrangement links TRBV2 to TRBJ2-5; 9 nucleotides agree with TRBD2. The junction had 9 bases not matched to a gene; V was cut back by 3 bases and J by 7 bases. The germline gives CDR1 SNHLY, CDR2 FYNNEI. CDR3 size: 15 residues.

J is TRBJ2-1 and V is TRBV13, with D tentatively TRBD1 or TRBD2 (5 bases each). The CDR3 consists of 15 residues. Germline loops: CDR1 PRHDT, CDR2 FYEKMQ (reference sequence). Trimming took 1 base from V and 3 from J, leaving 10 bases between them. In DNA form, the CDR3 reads TGTGCCAGCAGCTTAGCTGGGACCGTCTACAATGAGCAGTTCTTC. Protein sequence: CASSLAGTVYNEQFF.